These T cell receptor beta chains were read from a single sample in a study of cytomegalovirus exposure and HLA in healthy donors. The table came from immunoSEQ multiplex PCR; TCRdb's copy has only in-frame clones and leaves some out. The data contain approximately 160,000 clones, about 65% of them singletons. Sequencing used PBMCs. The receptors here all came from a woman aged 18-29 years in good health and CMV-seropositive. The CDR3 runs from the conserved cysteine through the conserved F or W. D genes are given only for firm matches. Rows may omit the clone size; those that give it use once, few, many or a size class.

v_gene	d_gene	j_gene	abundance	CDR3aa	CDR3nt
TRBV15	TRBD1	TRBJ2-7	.	CATSRAQGALYEQYF	TGTGCCACCAGCAGAGCACAGGGGGCTTTATACGAGCAGTACTTC
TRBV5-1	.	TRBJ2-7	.	CASSLDPGIPSEQYF	TGCGCCAGCAGCTTGGATCCAGGGATCCCTAGCGAGCAGTACTTC
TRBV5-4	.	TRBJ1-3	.	CASSGGQGNTIYF	TGTGCCAGCAGCGGCGGACAGGGAAACACCATATATTTT
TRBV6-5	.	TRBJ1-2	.	CASRGVGGANYGYTF	TGTGCCAGCAGGGGGGTGGGGGGAGCTAACTATGGCTACACCTTC
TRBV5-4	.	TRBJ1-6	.	CASSFDGTGGNF	TGTGCCAGCAGCTTTGACGGAACCGGCGGTAACTTT
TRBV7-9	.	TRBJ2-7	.	CASSSKLYYEQYF	TGTGCCAGCAGCTCGAAACTATACTACGAGCAGTACTTC
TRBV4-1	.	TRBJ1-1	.	CASSQDHRSEAFF	TGCGCCAGCAGCCAAGACCACCGGAGTGAAGCTTTCTTT
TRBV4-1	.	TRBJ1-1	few	CASSLGANTEAFF	TGCGCCAGCAGCCTAGGGGCGAACACTGAAGCTTTCTTT
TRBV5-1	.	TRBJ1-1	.	CASSLAGNTEAFF	TGCGCCAGCAGCCTGGCAGGGAACACTGAAGCTTTCTTT
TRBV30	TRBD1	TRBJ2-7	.	CAWSGTGFYEQYF	TGTGCCTGGAGCGGGACAGGGTTCTACGAGCAGTACTTC
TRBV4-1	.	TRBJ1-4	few	CASSQDEQGRPEKLFF	TGCGCCAGCAGCCAAGATGAACAGGGCCGGCCTGAAAAACTGTTTTTT
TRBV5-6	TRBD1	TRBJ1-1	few	CASSPTGQDTEAFF	TGTGCCAGCAGCCCGACAGGGCAGGACACTGAAGCTTTCTTT
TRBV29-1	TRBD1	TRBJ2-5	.	CSVEVGQGGETQYF	TGCAGCGTTGAAGTGGGACAGGGTGGGGAGACCCAGTACTTC
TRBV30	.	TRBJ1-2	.	CAGGTVDYGYTF	TGTGCCGGGGGGACCGTCGACTATGGCTACACCTTC
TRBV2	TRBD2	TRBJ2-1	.	CASNPSGLTYNEQFF	TGTGCCAGCAACCCTAGCGGCCTAACCTACAATGAGCAGTTCTTC
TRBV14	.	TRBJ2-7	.	CASSSLLVHEQYF	TGTGCCAGCAGCTCTCTTCTAGTCCACGAGCAGTACTTC
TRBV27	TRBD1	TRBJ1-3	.	CASSYTGTGNGNTIYF	TGTGCCAGCAGTTACACCGGGACAGGGAATGGAAACACCATATATTTT
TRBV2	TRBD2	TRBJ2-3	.	CASSPMTSGGAGGTDTQYF	TGTGCCAGCAGTCCGATGACTAGCGGGGGGGCCGGGGGCACAGATACGCAGTATTTT
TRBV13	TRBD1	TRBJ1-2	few	CASSGGQLINYVYTF	TGTGCCAGCAGCGGGGGACAGTTGATCAACTATGTCTACACCTTC
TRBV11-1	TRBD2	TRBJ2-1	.	CASSPRAGGRVNEQFF	TGTGCCAGCAGCCCTAGAGCGGGGGGGCGCGTCAATGAGCAGTTCTTC
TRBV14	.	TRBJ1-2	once	CASSPYPAGGYTF	TGTGCCAGCAGCCCTTATCCCGCGGGTGGCTACACCTTC
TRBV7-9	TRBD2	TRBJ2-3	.	CASSPGGLGDTQYF	TGTGCCAGCAGCCCGGGGGGGCTGGGAGATACGCAGTATTTT
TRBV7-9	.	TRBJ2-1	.	CASSLLLAGSYNEQFF	TGTGCCAGCAGCTTATTACTAGCCGGCTCCTACAATGAGCAGTTCTTC
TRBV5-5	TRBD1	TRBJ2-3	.	CASSRQGAVTDTQYF	TGTGCCAGCAGCCGACAGGGGGCAGTCACAGATACGCAGTATTTT
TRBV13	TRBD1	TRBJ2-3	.	CASSLRGGNTDTQYF	TGTGCCAGCAGCTTACGAGGGGGCAACACAGATACGCAGTATTTT
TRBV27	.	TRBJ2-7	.	CASSLFTNNEQYF	TGTGCCAGCAGTTTATTTACTAATAACGAGCAGTACTTC
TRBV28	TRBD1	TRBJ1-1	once	CASSRDRGLSEAFF	TGTGCCAGCAGCCGGGACAGGGGGCTATCTGAAGCTTTCTTT
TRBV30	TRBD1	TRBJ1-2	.	CAWEPGQLNYGYTF	TGTGCCTGGGAGCCGGGACAGCTAAACTATGGCTACACCTTC
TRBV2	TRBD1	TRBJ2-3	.	CASNLQGSDTQYF	TGTGCCAGCAACCTACAGGGGTCAGATACGCAGTATTTT
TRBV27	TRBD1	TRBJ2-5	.	CASSSTGGFGETQYF	TGTGCCAGCAGTTCTACAGGGGGCTTCGGGGAGACCCAGTACTTC
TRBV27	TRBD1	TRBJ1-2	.	CASRRQGTDYGYTF	TGTGCCAGCAGAAGACAGGGGACAGACTATGGCTACACCTTC
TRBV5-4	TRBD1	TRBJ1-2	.	CASRRQGAAYGYTF	TGTGCCAGCAGACGACAGGGGGCGGCTTATGGCTACACCTTC
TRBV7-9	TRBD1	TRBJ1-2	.	CASSLTGLGGLGYTF	TGTGCCAGCAGCCTGACAGGGCTGGGGGGACTCGGCTACACCTTC
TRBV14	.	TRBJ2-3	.	CASSPSSTHTQYF	TGTGCCAGCAGCCCTTCGAGTACCCATACGCAGTATTTT
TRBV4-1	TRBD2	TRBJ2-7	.	CASSPRGGNYYEQYF	TGCGCCAGCAGCCCCCGCGGGGGAAACTACTACGAGCAGTACTTC
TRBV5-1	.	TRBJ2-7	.	CASFFLPGVSYEQYF	TGCGCCAGCTTTTTTCTACCCGGGGTAAGCTACGAGCAGTACTTC
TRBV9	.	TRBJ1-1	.	CASSSRNTEAFF	TGTGCCAGCAGTTCGAGGAACACTGAAGCTTTCTTT
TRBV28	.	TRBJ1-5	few	CASVRGGGNQPQHF	TGTGCCAGCGTCCGGGGGGGAGGCAATCAGCCCCAGCATTTT
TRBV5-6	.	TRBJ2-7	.	CASSLRFASSGVYEQYF	TGTGCCAGCAGCTTGAGGTTTGCGTCTTCAGGGGTTTACGAGCAGTACTTC
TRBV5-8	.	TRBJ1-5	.	CASSLFGQGSNQPQHF	TGTGCCAGCAGCTTGTTTGGGCAGGGAAGCAATCAGCCCCAGCATTTT
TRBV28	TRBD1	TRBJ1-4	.	CASGVRQGAYEKLFF	TGTGCCAGCGGGGTTCGACAGGGAGCGTATGAAAAACTGTTTTTT
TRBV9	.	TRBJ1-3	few	CASSVAMGRGNTIYF	TGTGCCAGCAGCGTAGCAATGGGGAGGGGAAACACCATATATTTT
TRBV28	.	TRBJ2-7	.	CASTPLAGHEQYF	TGTGCCAGCACTCCTCTCGCGGGTCACGAGCAGTACTTC
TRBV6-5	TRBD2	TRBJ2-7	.	CASSWGLAGVQYEQYF	TGTGCCAGCAGTTGGGGACTAGCGGGAGTTCAATACGAGCAGTACTTC
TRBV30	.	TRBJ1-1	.	CACRWTDMNTEAFF	TGTGCCTGCCGGTGGACAGATATGAACACTGAAGCTTTCTTT
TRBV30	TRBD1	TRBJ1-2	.	CACFPPGQGYGYTF	TGTGCCTGTTTCCCCCCGGGACAGGGGTACGGCTACACCTTC
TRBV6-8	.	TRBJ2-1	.	CASPWCSISYNEQFF	TGTGCCAGCCCTTGGTGTAGCATCTCCTACAATGAGCAGTTCTTC
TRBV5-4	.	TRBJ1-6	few	CASSLDSNSPLHF	TGTGCCAGCAGTTTGGACAGTAATTCACCCCTCCACTTT
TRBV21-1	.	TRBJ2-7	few	CASLTGTSTTYEQYF	TGTGCCAGCCTGACCGGGACTTCTACGACCTACGAGCAGTACTTC
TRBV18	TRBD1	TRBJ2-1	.	CASSPPGTGGGEQFF	TGTGCCAGCTCACCACCGGGGACAGGGGGCGGTGAGCAGTTCTTC
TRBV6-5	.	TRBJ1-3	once	CASTTGLAGNTIYF	TGTGCCAGCACCACGGGTTTGGCTGGAAACACCATATATTTT
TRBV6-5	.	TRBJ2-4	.	CASSELDAKNIQYF	TGTGCCAGCAGTGAATTAGATGCCAAAAACATTCAGTACTTC
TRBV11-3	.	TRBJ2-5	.	CASSLGGQETQYF	TGTGCCAGCAGCTTAGGAGGCCAAGAGACCCAGTACTTC
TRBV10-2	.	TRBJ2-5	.	CASRVLGGVVQYF	TGCGCCAGCAGAGTTTTGGGGGGAGTAGTCCAGTACTTC
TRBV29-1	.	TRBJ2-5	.	CSVLRTEQETQYF	TGCAGCGTGTTAAGGACAGAACAAGAGACCCAGTACTTC
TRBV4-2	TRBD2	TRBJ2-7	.	CASSQGTSGAQLQYF	TGTGCCAGCAGCCAAGGGACTAGCGGGGCTCAGTTGCAGTACTTC
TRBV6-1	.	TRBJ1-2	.	CASSEHPEDYGYTF	TGTGCCAGCAGTGAACACCCAGAAGATTATGGCTACACCTTC
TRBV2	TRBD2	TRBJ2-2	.	CASSWPGGVNTGELFF	TGTGCCAGCTCGTGGCCGGGGGGAGTTAACACCGGGGAGCTGTTTTTT
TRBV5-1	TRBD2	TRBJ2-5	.	CASSLGLAGNQETQYF	TGCGCCAGCAGCTTGGGACTAGCGGGAAACCAAGAGACCCAGTACTTC